This TCR beta chain was identified during a study of regulatory T cells in long-lasting Graves disease. Findings and caveats of the study: Possibly, too few samples lowered accuracy. Persistent Graves' patients showed reduced TCR diversity versus newly diagnosed patients.

Documented time point: newly diagnosed GD, antithyroid drugs for less than 3 months. Extracted RNA from PBMCs served as the source of the TCR library. This clonotype was seen repeatedly, ten times or more. The antigen is unknown. The CDR3 runs to 16 residues. V lost 8 bases to trimming and J lost 2 bases, with 19 bases between them. Germline V CDR1 and CDR2: SGHAT, FQDESV (reference sequence). The authors built TCR beta libraries using iRepertoire HTBI primers and Arm-PCR of CDR3 regions. TCRdb re-analysed the multiplex PCR reads in MiXCR, keeping a single row per CDR3 protein. Of more than 450,000 distinct CDR3 sequences listed, around 12% are singletons. These sequences were also reported in another study, on T cells in Graves' hyperthyroidism and ophthalmopathy.

The TCR sequence derives from a woman younger than 45 with Graves disease. The sequenced sample was peripheral blood mononuclear cells (PBMCs), obtained at new diagnosis, from a patient treated with antithyroid drugs. The V and J genes are TRBV11-1 and TRBJ2-1; the D gene is possibly TRBD2 (6 bases). This chain's CDR3 is CASAITQGGTYNEQFF. The CDR3 bases are TGTGCCAGCGCCATTACCCAGGGCGGGACCTACAATGAGCAGTTCTTC.